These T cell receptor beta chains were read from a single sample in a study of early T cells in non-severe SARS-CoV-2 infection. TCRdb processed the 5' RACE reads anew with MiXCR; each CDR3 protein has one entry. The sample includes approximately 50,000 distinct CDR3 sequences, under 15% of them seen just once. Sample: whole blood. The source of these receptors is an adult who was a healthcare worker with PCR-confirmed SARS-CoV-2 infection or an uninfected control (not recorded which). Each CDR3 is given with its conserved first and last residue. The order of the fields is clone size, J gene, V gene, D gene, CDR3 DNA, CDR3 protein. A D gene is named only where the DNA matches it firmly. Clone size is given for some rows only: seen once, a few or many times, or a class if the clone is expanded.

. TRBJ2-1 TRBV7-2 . TGTGCCAGCAGCGGATACGGAGTAAATGAGCAGTTCTTC CASSGYGVNEQFF
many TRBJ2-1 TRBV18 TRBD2 TGTGCCAGCGCACCCCAGGGACTAGCCGACAATGAGCAGTTCTTC CASAPQGLADNEQFF
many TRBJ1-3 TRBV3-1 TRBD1 TGTGCCAGCAGCCAGAGACAGGGCGCTGGAAACACCATATATTTT CASSQRQGAGNTIYF
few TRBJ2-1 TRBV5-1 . TGCGCCAGCAGCTTGGTTCCCGGGGGTCTCAATGAGCAGTTCTTC CASSLVPGGLNEQFF
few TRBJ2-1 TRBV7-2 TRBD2 TGTGCCAGCAGCTTACGGCGGGGGGGCGGTGGGGAGCAGTTCTTC CASSLRRGGGGEQFF
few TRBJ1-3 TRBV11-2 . TGTGCCAGCAGCCCTAGAGCACCCCAGACTGGAAGCTCTGGAAACACCATATATTTT CASSPRAPQTGSSGNTIYF
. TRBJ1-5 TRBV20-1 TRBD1 TGCAGTGCTAGAGGTGGACAGGGGGCCAGCAATCAGCCCCAGCATTTT CSARGGQGASNQPQHF
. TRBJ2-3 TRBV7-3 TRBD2 TGTGCCAGCAGCAAAGCGGGGGGGTCCACAGATACGCAGTATTTT CASSKAGGSTDTQYF
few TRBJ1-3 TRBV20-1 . TGCAGTGCTAAAGGGGACGGAAACACCATATATTTT CSAKGDGNTIYF
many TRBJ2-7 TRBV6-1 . TGTGCCAGCAGTGAAAGGTCGGAGGCGGGGGAGCAGTACTTC CASSERSEAGEQYF
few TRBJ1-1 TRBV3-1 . TGTGCCAGCACCGCGGGCCCCGGGGGCCCTGAAGCTTTCTTT CASTAGPGGPEAFF
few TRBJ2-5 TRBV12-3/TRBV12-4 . TGTGCCAGCAGTCCCGGTTCCAGGGGTTTTGGGGGGACCCAGTACTTC CASSPGSRGFGGTQYF
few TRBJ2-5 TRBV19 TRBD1 TGTGCCAGTACCGGGACAGACCTGGCGACCCAGTACTTC CASTGTDLATQYF
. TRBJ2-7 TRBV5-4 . TGTGCCAGCAGCTCAACGGGCCTACCCGTCTACGAGCAGTACTTC CASSSTGLPVYEQYF
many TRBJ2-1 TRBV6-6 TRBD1 TGTGCCAGCAGCTTAGGACAGGGGCCCGGGGAGCAGTTCTTC CASSLGQGPGEQFF
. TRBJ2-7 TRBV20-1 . TGCAGTGCAACCCGAGGGGCGTCCCTAGACGAGCAGTACTTC CSATRGASLDEQYF
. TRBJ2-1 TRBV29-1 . TGCAGCTCCCCGGGCTGGGTGGGCAATGAGCAGTTCTTC CSSPGWVGNEQFF
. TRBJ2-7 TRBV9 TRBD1 TGTGCCAGCAGCGAAACAGGGGGTTTCTACGAGCAGTACTTC CASSETGGFYEQYF
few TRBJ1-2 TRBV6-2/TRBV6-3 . TGTGCCAGCACCGACGGGGGTGCAACCGGCGACTATGGCTACACCTTC CASTDGGATGDYGYTF
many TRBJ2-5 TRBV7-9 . TGTGCCAGCAGCTTTCTAGGGGTAGAGACCCAGTACTTC CASSFLGVETQYF
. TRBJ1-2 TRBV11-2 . TGTGCCAGCAGCTTAGGGGACGGCCACTATGGCTACACCTTC CASSLGDGHYGYTF
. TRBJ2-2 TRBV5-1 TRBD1 TGCGCCAGCAGCTCGACAGGGGGTACGAACACCGGGGAGCTGTTTTTT CASSSTGGTNTGELFF
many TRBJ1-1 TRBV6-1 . TGTGCCGCCGGCAGGCAATTCGCTGTTACTGAAGCTTTCTTT CAAGRQFAVTEAFF